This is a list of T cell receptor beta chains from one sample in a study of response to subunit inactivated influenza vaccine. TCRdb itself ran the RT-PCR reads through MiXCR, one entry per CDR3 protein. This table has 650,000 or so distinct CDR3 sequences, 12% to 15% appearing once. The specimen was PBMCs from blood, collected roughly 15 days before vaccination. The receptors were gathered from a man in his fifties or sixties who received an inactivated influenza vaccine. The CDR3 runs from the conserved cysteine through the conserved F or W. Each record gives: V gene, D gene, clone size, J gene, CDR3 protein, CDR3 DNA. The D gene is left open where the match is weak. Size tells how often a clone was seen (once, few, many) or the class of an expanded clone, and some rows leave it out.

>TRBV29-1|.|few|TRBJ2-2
CSTTGQQNTGELFF
TGCAGCACAACCGGACAGCAAAACACCGGGGAGCTGTTTTTT
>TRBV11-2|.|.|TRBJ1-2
CASSTRDGGGYTF
TGTGCCAGCAGCACCCGGGATGGAGGTGGCTACACCTTC
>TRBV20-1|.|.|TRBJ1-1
CSASGRGRMNTEAFF
TGCAGTGCTAGTGGCAGGGGAAGGATGAACACTGAAGCTTTCTTT
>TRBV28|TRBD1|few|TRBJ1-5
CASSPEAGGQPQHF
TGTGCCAGCAGTCCAGAGGCAGGGGGACAGCCCCAGCATTTT
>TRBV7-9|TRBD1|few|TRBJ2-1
CASSLDRDQFF
TGTGCCAGCAGCCTCGACAGGGACCAGTTCTTC
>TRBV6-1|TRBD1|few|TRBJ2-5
CASSEPGQGAQTQYF
TGTGCCAGCAGTGAACCGGGACAGGGGGCGCAGACCCAGTACTTC
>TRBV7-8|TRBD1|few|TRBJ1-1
CASSLEEGAYTEAFF
TGTGCCAGCAGCTTAGAAGAGGGGGCATACACTGAAGCTTTCTTT
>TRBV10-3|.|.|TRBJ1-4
CAISLDGSREKLFF
TGTGCCATCAGCCTAGACGGGTCTAGGGAAAAACTGTTTTTT
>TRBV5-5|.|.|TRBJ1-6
CASSLDVFYNSPLHF
TGTGCCAGCAGCTTGGACGTTTTTTATAATTCACCCCTCCACTTT
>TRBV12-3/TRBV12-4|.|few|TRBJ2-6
CASNRHSGANVLTF
TGTGCCAGCAACAGGCACTCTGGGGCCAACGTCCTGACTTTC
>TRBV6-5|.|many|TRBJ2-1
CASSYSPYNEQFF
TGTGCCAGCAGTTACTCCCCCTACAATGAGCAGTTCTTC
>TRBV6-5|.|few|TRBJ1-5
CASSFRGGDSNQPQHF
TGTGCCAGCAGTTTCCGAGGGGGGGATAGCAATCAGCCCCAGCATTTT
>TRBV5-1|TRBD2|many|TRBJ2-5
CASGLAGFQETQYF
TGCGCCAGCGGACTAGCGGGATTCCAAGAGACCCAGTACTTC
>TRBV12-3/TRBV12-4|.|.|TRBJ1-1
CASSRLQGGRNTEAFF
TGTGCCAGCAGCAGACTACAGGGAGGGAGGAACACTGAAGCTTTCTTT
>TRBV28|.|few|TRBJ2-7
CASSLETSEQYF
TGTGCCAGCAGCTTGGAGACATCCGAGCAGTACTTC
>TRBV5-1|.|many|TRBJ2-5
CASSFRTVQETQYF
TGCGCCAGCAGCTTTCGGACAGTCCAAGAGACCCAGTACTTC
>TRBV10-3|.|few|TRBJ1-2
CAISESISGGNGYTF
TGTGCCATCAGTGAGTCGATATCCGGGGGCAATGGCTACACCTTC
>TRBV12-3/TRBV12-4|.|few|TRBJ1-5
CASRARGYSNQPQHF
TGTGCCAGCAGGGCCAGGGGATATAGCAATCAGCCCCAGCATTTT
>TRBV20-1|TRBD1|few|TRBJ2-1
CSARIGQGGKQFF
TGCAGTGCTAGAATCGGACAGGGGGGGAAGCAGTTCTTC
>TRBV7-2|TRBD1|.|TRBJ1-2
CASSPYDRGGYTF
TGTGCCAGCAGTCCCTACGACAGGGGTGGCTACACCTTC
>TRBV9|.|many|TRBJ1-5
CASSVEGHSNQPQHF
TGTGCCAGCAGCGTAGAAGGGCATAGCAATCAGCCCCAGCATTTT
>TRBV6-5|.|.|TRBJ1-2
CASSFRNNYGYTF
TGTGCCAGCAGTTTTCGGAATAACTATGGCTACACCTTC
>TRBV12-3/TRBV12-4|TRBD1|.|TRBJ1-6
CASSLARGKRNSPLHF
TGTGCCAGCAGTTTGGCCAGGGGGAAGAGAAATTCACCCCTCCACTTT
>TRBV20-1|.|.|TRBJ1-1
CSATITGGNTEAFF
TGCAGCGCTACAATAACGGGGGGAAACACTGAAGCTTTCTTT
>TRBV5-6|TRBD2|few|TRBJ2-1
CASSRGTSGSSYNEQFF
TGTGCCAGCAGCCGTGGGACTAGCGGGAGTTCCTACAATGAGCAGTTCTTC
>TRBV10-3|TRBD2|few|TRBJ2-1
CAISESSGRLRQEQFF
TGTGCCATCAGTGAATCTAGCGGGAGACTGCGGCAGGAGCAGTTCTTC
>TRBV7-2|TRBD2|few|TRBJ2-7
CASSLVTSSGLYEQYF
TGTGCCAGCAGCTTAGTAACGAGTAGCGGGCTCTACGAGCAGTACTTC
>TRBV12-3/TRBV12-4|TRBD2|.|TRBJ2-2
CASSSSGGSGTGELFF
TGTGCCAGCAGTTCTAGCGGGGGGTCGGGCACCGGGGAGCTGTTTTTT
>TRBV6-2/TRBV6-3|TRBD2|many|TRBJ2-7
CASSRATSGIVTYEQYF
TGTGCCAGCAGCAGGGCGACTAGCGGGATTGTCACCTACGAGCAGTACTTC
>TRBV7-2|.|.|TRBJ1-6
CASSLDGGVPLHF
TGTGCCAGCAGCTTAGATGGCGGGGTACCCCTCCACTTT
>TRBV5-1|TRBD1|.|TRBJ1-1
CASSPALGQGGTEAFF
TGCGCCAGCAGCCCCGCCCTGGGACAGGGTGGGACTGAAGCTTTCTTT
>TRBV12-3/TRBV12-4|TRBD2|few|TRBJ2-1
CASRRTSTNEQFF
TGTGCCAGCAGGAGGACTAGTACCAATGAGCAGTTCTTC
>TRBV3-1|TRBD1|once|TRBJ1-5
CASSQDMTGRQPQHF
TGTGCCAGCAGCCAAGATATGACAGGGAGGCAGCCCCAGCATTTT
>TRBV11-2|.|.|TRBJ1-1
CASSLERSSEAFF
TGTGCCAGCAGCTTAGAAAGGAGCTCTGAAGCTTTCTTT
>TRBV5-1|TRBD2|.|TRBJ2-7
CASSLQRGFYEQYF
TGCGCCAGCAGCTTACAGCGGGGTTTCTACGAGCAGTACTTC
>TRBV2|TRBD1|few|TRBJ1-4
CASSVAGTGNEKLFF
TGTGCCAGCAGTGTCGCCGGGACAGGGAATGAAAAACTGTTTTTT
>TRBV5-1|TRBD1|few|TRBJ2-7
CASSLGTGSREQYF
TGCGCCAGCAGCTTAGGGACAGGGTCTCGAGAGCAGTACTTC
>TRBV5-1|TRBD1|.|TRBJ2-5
CASSTYTGQDNQETQYF
TGCGCCAGCAGCACCTACACTGGACAGGACAACCAAGAGACCCAGTACTTC
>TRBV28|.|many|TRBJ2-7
CASRPGQLYEQYF
TGTGCCAGCAGGCCGGGACAACTCTACGAGCAGTACTTC
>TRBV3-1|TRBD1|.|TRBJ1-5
CASSPRQGVHQPQHF
TGTGCCAGCAGCCCGAGACAGGGTGTACATCAGCCCCAGCATTTT
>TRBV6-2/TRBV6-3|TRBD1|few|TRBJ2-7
CASSFGQVWEQYF
TGTGCCAGCAGTTTCGGACAGGTGTGGGAGCAGTACTTC
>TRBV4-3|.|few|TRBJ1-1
CASSQDHAGRGVTEAFF
TGCGCCAGCAGCCAAGATCACGCCGGTAGAGGGGTGACTGAAGCTTTCTTT
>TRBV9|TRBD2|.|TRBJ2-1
CASSAGRAGYNEQFF
TGTGCCAGCAGCGCAGGGAGGGCCGGATACAATGAGCAGTTCTTC
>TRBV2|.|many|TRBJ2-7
CASRSVSYEQYF
TGTGCCAGCAGGTCGGTATCCTACGAGCAGTACTTC
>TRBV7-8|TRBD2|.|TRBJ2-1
CASSLRLAGGVSLGEQFF
TGTGCCAGCAGCTTGAGACTAGCGGGAGGTGTTTCTTTGGGTGAGCAGTTCTTC
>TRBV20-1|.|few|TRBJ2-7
CSARLGYEQYF
TGCAGTGCTAGATTGGGATACGAGCAGTACTTC
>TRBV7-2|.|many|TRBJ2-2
CASSLDINTGELFF
TGCGCCAGCAGCTTGGACATAAACACCGGGGAGCTGTTTTTT
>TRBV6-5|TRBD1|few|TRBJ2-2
CASSYSFSQGRAGELFF
TGTGCCAGCAGTTACTCCTTCTCACAGGGGCGCGCCGGGGAGCTGTTTTTT
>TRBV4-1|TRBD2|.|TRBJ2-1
CASSQQGTSGINEQFF
TGCGCCAGCAGCCAACAAGGGACTAGCGGTATCAATGAGCAGTTCTTC
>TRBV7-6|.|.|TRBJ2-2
CASSLEGVGSTGELFF
TGTGCCAGCAGCTTAGAGGGTGTTGGGTCCACCGGGGAGCTGTTTTTT
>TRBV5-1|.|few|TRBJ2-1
CASSRVGSYNEQFF
TGCGCCAGCAGTCGAGTTGGCTCCTACAATGAGCAGTTCTTC
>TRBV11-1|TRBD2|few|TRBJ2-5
CASSPPPPLSGAGGQETQYF
TGTGCCAGCAGCCCCCCTCCCCCACTCTCTGGGGCGGGGGGCCAAGAGACCCAGTACTTC
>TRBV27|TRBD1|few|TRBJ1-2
CASSQDRVVYGYTF
TGTGCCAGCAGCCAGGACAGGGTAGTCTATGGCTACACCTTC
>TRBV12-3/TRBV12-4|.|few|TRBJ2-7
CASSLVGHYEQYF
TGTGCCAGCAGTTTAGTAGGCCACTACGAGCAGTACTTC
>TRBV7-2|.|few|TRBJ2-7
CASSLTFRADYEQYF
TGTGCCAGCAGCTTAACTTTCCGGGCAGACTACGAGCAGTACTTC